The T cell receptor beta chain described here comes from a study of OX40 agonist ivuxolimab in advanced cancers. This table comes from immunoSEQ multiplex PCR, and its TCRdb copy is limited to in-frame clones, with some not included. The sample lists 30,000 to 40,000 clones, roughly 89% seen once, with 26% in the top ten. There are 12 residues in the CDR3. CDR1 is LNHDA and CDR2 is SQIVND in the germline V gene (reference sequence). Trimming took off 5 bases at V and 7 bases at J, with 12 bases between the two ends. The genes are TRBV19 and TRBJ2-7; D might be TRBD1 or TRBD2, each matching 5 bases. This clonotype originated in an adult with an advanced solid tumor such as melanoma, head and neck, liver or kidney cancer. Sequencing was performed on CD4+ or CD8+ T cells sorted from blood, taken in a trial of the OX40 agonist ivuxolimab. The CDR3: CASSGDGLEQYF. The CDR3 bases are TGTGCCAGTAGTGGGGACGGGTTAGAGCAGTACTTC. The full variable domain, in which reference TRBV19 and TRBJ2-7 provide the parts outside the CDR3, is DGGITQSPKYLFRKEGQNVTLSCEQNLNHDAMYWYRQDPGQGLRLIYYSQIVNDFQKGDIAEGYSVSREKKESFPLTVTSAQKNPTAFYLCASSGDGLEQYFGPGTRLTVT.